The next 19 T cell receptor beta chains were all read from a single sample in a study of PD-1 blockade in classical Hodgkin lymphoma. The data were produced by immunoSEQ multiplex PCR, yet TCRdb's version contains in-frame clones alone and is incomplete. The table lists about 97,000 clones, approximately 90% of them singletons, with more than 6.5% in the top ten. After autologous stem cell transplantation all patients relapsed, and prior brentuximab vedotin exposure differed between cohorts. The input for sequencing was peripheral blood mononuclear cells (PBMCs), taken before the second cycle of nivolumab. These receptors originate from a human donor with classical Hodgkin lymphoma.

This clone occurred once. The J gene is TRBJ2-7, the V gene TRBV2; a weak D match, TRBD2 (6 bases). The CDR3 loop spans 15 amino acids. V was pared by 5 bases and J by 4 bases, with 18 bases between. Germline-derived CDR1 and CDR2 are SNHLY and FYNNEI. For the CDR3, the DNA is TGTGCCAGCAGTCGCCCCTTTCCTGGGACTTACGAGCAGTACTTC. Residues: CASSRPFPGTYEQYF.

There are many counts of this clone. The V call is TRBV19, the J call TRBJ2-6; possibly TRBD1 for D (6 bases). Germline V gene data show CDR1 as LNHDA and CDR2 as SQIVND (reference sequence). This CDR3 has 20 residues. The V end lost 5 bases, the J end lost 3 bases, and 26 bases lay between the germline ends. The CDR3 here is CASSLTRVTGSEFGANVLTF. CDR3 DNA sequence: TGTGCCAGTAGTCTGACTCGAGTTACAGGGTCCGAATTTGGGGCCAACGTCCTGACTTTC.

The chain employs TRBV7-2 and TRBJ2-1; TRBD2 matches at 10 bases. V was pared by 4 bases and J by 7 bases, with 7 bases of the junction left unmatched. The CDR3 has 15 residues. Germline V CDR1 and CDR2: SGHTA, FQGNSA. CDR3 protein: CASSSQAGGPNEQFF. The CDR3 coding sequence is TGTGCCAGCAGCTCACAAGCGGGGGGGCCAAATGAGCAGTTCTTC.

The CDR3 DNA reads as TGTGCCAGCAGCTTAAAGCGGGCATCTGAAGCTTTCTTT. It translates to CASSLKRASEAFF. The chain recombines TRBV5-6 with TRBJ1-1, with D hard to call. The germline CDR1 and CDR2 sequences are SGHDT and YYEEEE. The CDR3 runs to 13 residues. The germline V and J ends were trimmed by 2 bases and 6 bases, with 11 bases remaining between them.

The V and J genes are TRBV30 and TRBJ2-7; D could derive from TRBD1 or TRBD2 (5 bases each). CDR3 length equals 14 residues. The V and J ends lost 5 bases and 3 bases respectively, with 17 bases between them. Per the germline V gene, CDR1 is GTSNPN and CDR2 is SVGIG (reference sequence). The CDR3 nucleotides are TGTGCCTGGGGGGCGCCGGGACCAGACTACGAGCAGTACTTC. Translated: CAWGAPGPDYEQYF. Full variable domain (rest looked up from reference TRBV30 and TRBJ2-7): SQTIHQWPATLVQPVGSPLSLECTVEGTSNPNLYWYRQAAGRGLQLLFYSVGIGQISSEVPQNLSASRPQDRQFILSSKKLLLSDSGFYLCAWGAPGPDYEQYFGPGTRLTVT.

The chain uses TRBV5-1 and TRBJ2-7; the D is unclear. V gave up 4 bases and J gave up 6 bases, with 17 bases separating them. CDR1 and CDR2 from the germline V gene are SGHRS and YFSETQ. There are 14 residues in the CDR3. This CDR3 reads CASSNRRSSFEQYF. CDR3 nucleotides: TGCGCCAGCAGCAACCGGCGCAGCTCTTTCGAGCAGTACTTC.

The V and J genes are TRBV10-1 and TRBJ2-7; no clear D gene. The CDR3 is 13 amino acids. In germline, CDR1 is WNHNN, CDR2 SYGVQD (reference sequence). Trimming pared 3 bases from V and 6 bases from J, leaving 12 bases between. CDR3: CASSEAGMSEQYF. CDR3 sequence (DNA): TGCGCCAGCAGTGAAGCAGGTATGAGCGAGCAGTACTTC.

On this clone itself: This specimen includes other DNA sequences encoding the same CDR3. The genes are TRBV2 and TRBJ1-5; D not resolved. This CDR3 has 15 amino acids. Trimming cost V 6 bases and J 4 bases, with 16 bases left between them. Germline V CDR1 and CDR2: SNHLY, FYNNEI. The CDR3 DNA is TGTGCCAGCAGCCAGAGGTTCGGAGCAAATCAGCCCCAGCATTTT. Its protein product is CASSQRFGANQPQHF.

This clone has more than one count but fewer than ten. This rearrangement joins TRBV19 to TRBJ1-1, with 7 bases matching TRBD1. The CDR3 spans 15 residues. The J segment lost 3 bases and the V segment lost 5 bases, leaving 9 bases of the junction unmatched. Germline V CDR1 and CDR2: LNHDA, SQIVND (reference sequence). The CDR3 nucleotides read TGTGCCAGTAGTGGCAGGGGGATTAAGGACACTGAAGCTTTCTTT. Translating gives CASSGRGIKDTEAFF.

This chain connects TRBV4-2 to TRBJ1-1, with D possibly TRBD1 on 5 matching bases. The CDR3 length is 13 residues. Germline loops: CDR1 LGHNA, CDR2 YNFKEQ. V lost 0 bases and J lost 3, with 5 bases in between. In DNA form, the CDR3 reads TGTGCCAGCAGCCAAGACAGGGACACTGAAGCTTTCTTT. Translating it yields CASSQDRDTEAFF.

This clone was picked up one time. The chain employs TRBV6-1 and TRBJ2-6; 7 positions match TRBD2. CDR1 and CDR2 from the germline V gene are MNHNS and SASEGT. The V gene end was trimmed by 3 bases and the J gene end by 2 bases; junction bases not matched to a gene: 1. This CDR3 spans 15 amino acids. The CDR3 DNA is TGTGCCAGCAGTGATGGGGGGGCTGGGGCCAACGTCCTGACTTTC. Translation gives CASSDGGAGANVLTF.

The genes are TRBV5-1 and TRBJ2-7; TRBD2 matches 7 bases. The CDR3 spans 15 residues. The V and J ends lost 0 bases and 5 bases, in that order; junction bases with no gene match: 8. Germline CDR1 reads SGHRS; CDR2 reads YFSETQ. CDR3 amino acids: CASSLERGIRNEQYF. The DNA for the CDR3 is TGCGCCAGCAGCTTGGAGCGGGGAATACGGAACGAGCAGTACTTC.

The chain recombines TRBV2 with TRBJ1-1, with D tentatively TRBD1 (5 bases). The CDR3 runs to 13 residues. The germline gives CDR1 SNHLY, CDR2 FYNNEI. V lost 3 bases and J lost 7, with 12 bases in between. DNA for the CDR3: TGTGCCAGCAGTGAGGATCAGGGACGTGAAGCTTTCTTT. Translated, it gives CASSEDQGREAFF.

This sequence joins TRBV28 and TRBJ1-5; 7 nucleotides agree with TRBD1. V lost 5 bases to trimming and J lost 2 bases; unmatched junction nucleotides: 3. Germline lookup yields CDR1 MDHEN and CDR2 SYDVKM. The CDR3 loop spans 14 amino acids. CDR3: CASSRGLGNQPQHF. The CDR3 nucleotides are TGTGCCAGCAGTAGGGGGCTCGGCAATCAGCCCCAGCATTTT.

J is TRBJ1-1 and V is TRBV9; TRBD1 aligns across 7 bases. J was trimmed by 11 bases and V by 4 bases; bases with no gene match: 14. The CDR3 spans 14 residues. In germline, CDR1 is SGDLS, CDR2 YYNGEE. The CDR3 loop is CASSQGGRGLEAFF. In DNA form, the CDR3 reads TGTGCCAGCAGCCAGGGGGGCAGGGGGTTAGAGGCTTTCTTT. The full variable domain, in which reference TRBV9 and TRBJ1-1 provide the parts outside the CDR3, is DSGVTQTPKHLITATGQRVTLRCSPRSGDLSVYWYQQSLDQGLQFLIQYYNGEERAKGNILERFSAQQFPDLHSELNLSSLELGDSALYFCASSQGGRGLEAFFGQGTRLTVV.

This chain connects TRBV29-1 to TRBJ2-3; 15 bases match TRBD2. The CDR3 has 16 amino acids. Trimming at V came to 7 bases and at J to 5 bases, leaving 10 bases not matched to a gene. CDR1 is SQVTM and CDR2 is ANQGSEA in the germline V gene. Here the CDR3 DNA reads TGCAGCGCCTCGGGACTAGCGGGGGGCCGGGAAGATACGCAGTATTTT. As protein: CSASGLAGGREDTQYF.

The V and J genes are TRBV7-2 and TRBJ2-3; 10 bases line up with TRBD2. The V segment lost 3 bases and the J segment 3 bases; nucleotides outside the gene matches: 9. Germline assignment: CDR1 SGHTA and CDR2 FQGNSA. CDR3 length: 17 amino acids. DNA for the CDR3: TGTGCCAGCAGCTTCGTTGGAGCGGGGGGGTCTACAGATACGCAGTATTTT. Amino acid sequence: CASSFVGAGGSTDTQYF.

Only one count was recorded for this clone. The chain uses TRBV5-1 and TRBJ2-1; 7 nucleotides match TRBD2. Germline V CDR1 and CDR2: SGHRS, YFSETQ. J gave up 0 bases and V 3 bases, and 9 bases lay outside the gene matches. The length of the CDR3 is 17 residues. The CDR3 region is CASSSTSATSSYNEQFF. In nucleotides, the CDR3 is TGCGCCAGCAGCTCAACTAGCGCCACTAGCTCCTACAATGAGCAGTTCTTC. The full variable domain, with the rest looked up from reference TRBV5-1 and TRBJ2-1, is KAGVTQTPRYLIKTRGQQVTLSCSPISGHRSVSWYQQTPGQGLQFLFEYFSETQRNKGNFPGRFSGRQFSNSRSEMNVSTLELGDSALYLCASSSTSATSSYNEQFFGPGTRLTVL.

The chain joins TRBV6-5 to TRBJ2-2; D not resolved. This CDR3 region has 14 residues. Trimming removed 2 bases at V and 1 base at J, with 5 bases between. Germline V lookup: CDR1 MNHEY, CDR2 SVGAGI. Here the CDR3 reads CASSYIQNTGELFF. DNA for the CDR3: TGTGCCAGCAGTTACATCCAGAACACCGGGGAGCTGTTTTTT.